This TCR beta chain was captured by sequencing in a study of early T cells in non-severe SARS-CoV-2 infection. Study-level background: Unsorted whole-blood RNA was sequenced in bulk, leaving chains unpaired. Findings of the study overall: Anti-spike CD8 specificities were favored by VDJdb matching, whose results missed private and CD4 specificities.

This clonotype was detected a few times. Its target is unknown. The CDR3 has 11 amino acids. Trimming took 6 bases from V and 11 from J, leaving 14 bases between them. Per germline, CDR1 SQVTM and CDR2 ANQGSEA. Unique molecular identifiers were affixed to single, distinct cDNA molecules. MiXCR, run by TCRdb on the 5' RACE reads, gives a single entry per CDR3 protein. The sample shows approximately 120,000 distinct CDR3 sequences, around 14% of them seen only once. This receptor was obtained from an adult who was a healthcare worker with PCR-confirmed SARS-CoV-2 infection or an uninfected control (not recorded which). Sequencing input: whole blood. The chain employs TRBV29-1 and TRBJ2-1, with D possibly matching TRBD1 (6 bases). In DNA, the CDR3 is TGCAGCGTAGGAAAAAGGGACAAGCAGTTCTTC. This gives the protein CSVGKRDKQFF.